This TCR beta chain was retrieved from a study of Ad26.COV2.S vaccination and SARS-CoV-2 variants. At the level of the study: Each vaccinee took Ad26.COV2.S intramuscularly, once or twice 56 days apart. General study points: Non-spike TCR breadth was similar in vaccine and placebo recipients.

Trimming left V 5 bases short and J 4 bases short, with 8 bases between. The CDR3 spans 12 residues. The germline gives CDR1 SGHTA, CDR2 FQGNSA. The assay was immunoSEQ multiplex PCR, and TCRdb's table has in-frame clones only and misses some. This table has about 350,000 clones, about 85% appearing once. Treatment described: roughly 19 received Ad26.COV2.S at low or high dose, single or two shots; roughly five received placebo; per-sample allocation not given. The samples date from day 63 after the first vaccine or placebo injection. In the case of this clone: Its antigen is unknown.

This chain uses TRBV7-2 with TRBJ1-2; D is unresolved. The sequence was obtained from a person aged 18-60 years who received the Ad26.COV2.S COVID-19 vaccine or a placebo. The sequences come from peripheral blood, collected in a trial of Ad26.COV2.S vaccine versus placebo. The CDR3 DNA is TGTGCCAGCAGCCAGACGGGCTATGGCTACACCTTC. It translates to CASSQTGYGYTF.